The following is a T cell receptor (beta chain) sequence with its context. Its antigen is currently unknown. The source of the sample is a study of T-cell memory formation after mild COVID-19. Barcoded TCR alpha and TCR beta cDNA libraries with UMIs came from 5'RACE using constant-segment primers. TCRdb independently ran MiXCR on the 5' RACE reads; one entry per CDR3 protein. The top ten hold 39% of the sample, which has around 90,000 distinct CDR3 sequences, approximately 15% seen once. Notes on the study in general: What remained unconfirmed was the SARS-CoV-2 specificity of second-wave clones peaking on day 37.

The TCR comes from a man younger than 30 who had mild COVID-19 (a few samples of this study predate the infection). Cell type and time point are not known. Sequencing used PBMCs or a T cell subset sorted from them (not recorded which).

Here the CDR3 reads CASSQYGTQGSSYEQYF. CDR3 in DNA: TGTGCCAGCAGCCAATATGGGACCCAGGGGAGCTCCTACGAGCAGTACTTC. The gene calls are TRBV4-2 and TRBJ2-7, with D possibly TRBD1 on 6 matching bases. V was trimmed by 2 bases and J by 0 bases, leaving 17 bases between them. CDR3 length: 17 residues. In germline, CDR1 is LGHNA, CDR2 YNFKEQ.